This T cell receptor beta chain is drawn from a study of T cells in Graves' hyperthyroidism and ophthalmopathy. Amplification of TCR beta CDR3 regions was performed using RNA transcripts as template. Researchers ran a first-round RT-PCR on the TCR CDR3 using the HTBI primer set. TCRdb analysed the multiplex PCR reads with MiXCR anew, one entry per CDR3 protein. Of roughly 380,000 distinct CDR3 sequences in the sample, 13% were seen once. CDR3 size: 14 residues. V dropped 4 bases and J dropped 7; count of bases not matched to a gene: 6. Sequencing input: blood. The TCR was taken from a man younger than 45 with Graves' hyperthyroidism that later progressed to Graves' ophthalmopathy. The rearrangement uses TRBV12-3 or TRBV12-4 and TRBJ1-4; 7 bases align to TRBD1. The CDR3 protein is CASSYTGVGEKLFF. The CDR3 DNA reads TGTGCCAGCAGTTACACAGGGGTCGGTGAAAAACTGTTTTTT.